This passage covers 12 T cell receptor beta chains from one sample sequenced in a study of T cell repertoires in cytomegalovirus infection. These receptors' targets are unknown. TCRdb recomputed calls from the reads with MiXCR, one row per CDR3 protein. The sample carries over 45,000 distinct CDR3 sequences, roughly 20% recorded once. The specimen was CD8+ T cells from cultured PBMCs, collected from culture after CMV antigen stimulation. These receptor sequences come from a human donor in good health (CMV status not recorded). Some clones in this sample may be carry-over from other donors' samples.

V is TRBV7-6 and J is TRBJ2-3; D possibly corresponds to TRBD1 (5 bases). With 2 bases removed from V and 4 bases from J, the gap between germline ends came to 13 bases. The CDR3 spans 15 residues. Germline V CDR1 and CDR2: SGHVS, FNYEAQ. The CDR3 region is CASSLQGRWADTQYF. The CDR3 bases are TGTGCCAGCAGCTTACAGGGCAGGTGGGCAGATACGCAGTATTTT. Supplemented by reference TRBV7-6 and TRBJ2-3, the full variable domain reads GAGVSQSPRYKVTKRGQDVALRCDPISGHVSLYWYRQALGQGPEFLTYFNYEAQQDKSGLPNDRFSAERPEGSISTLTIQRTEQRDSAMYRCASSLQGRWADTQYFGPGTRLTVL.

The V gene is TRBV7-9, the J gene TRBJ2-7, with 9 bases aligning to TRBD1. Germline V lookup: CDR1 SEHNR, CDR2 FQNEAQ (reference sequence). The CDR3 has 17 amino acids. V was clipped by 5 bases and J by 3 bases; unmatched bases: 14. The DNA for the CDR3 is TGTGCCAGCAGCCCTTCCATGTCCGGGACAGGGATCTACGAGCAGTACTTC. Its translation: CASSPSMSGTGIYEQYF.

This clonotype is deemed medium-sized. The rearrangement uses TRBV6-2 or TRBV6-3 and TRBJ2-5, with 9 bases aligning to TRBD2. Trimming at V came to 4 bases and at J to 0 bases, leaving 12 bases not matched to a gene. The CDR3 has 18 amino acids. CDR1 and CDR2 from the germline V gene are MNHEY and SVGEGT. CDR3 residues: CASSSAHYKREDQETQYF. In DNA form, the CDR3 reads TGTGCCAGCAGTTCAGCCCATTACAAGCGGGAGGACCAAGAGACCCAGTACTTC.

This clonotype has a handful of counts. V is TRBV7-6 and J is TRBJ2-5; maybe TRBD2 (5 bases). Looked up from germline, CDR1 is SGHVS and CDR2 is FNYEAQ. The CDR3 totals 15 residues. Deletions cut 2 bases from V and 4 bases from J, with 14 bases between. CDR3 in amino acids: CASSLYRAEGETQYF. CDR3 bases: TGTGCCAGCAGCTTATATAGGGCCGAGGGAGAGACCCAGTACTTC.

This clonotype has a handful of counts. The J gene is TRBJ2-1, the V gene TRBV25-1; no reliable D call. Germline lookup yields CDR1 MGHDK and CDR2 SYGVNS. V gave up 1 base and J gave up 3 bases, with 10 bases separating them. This CDR3 region has 15 residues. The CDR3 region has the DNA TGTGCCAGCAGTGAATTTGGGTCAGACTACAATGAGCAGTTCTTC. This encodes CASSEFGSDYNEQFF.

This chain joins TRBV20-1 and TRBJ2-5, with 10 bases lining up with TRBD1. The CDR3 runs 15 residues. Germline loops: CDR1 DFQATT, CDR2 SNEGSKA (reference sequence). Germline trimming cut 4 bases from V and 3 bases from J; bases unmatched to any gene: 8. As DNA, the CDR3 is TGCAGTGCTATTTGGCGCGGACAGGGGGAAGAGACCCAGTACTTC. It specifies CSAIWRGQGEETQYF.

This clonotype was seen only a few times. The chain has TRBV12-3 or TRBV12-4 and TRBJ2-6; D may be TRBD1 or TRBD2 (5 bases each). Trimming removed 7 bases from V and 0 bases from J, with 22 bases in between. This CDR3 region has 19 residues. The CDR3 DNA reads as TGTGCCAGCACTCCCGCTGGGGGTGAAGCCGACTCTGGGGCCAACGTCCTGACTTTC. Translating gives CASTPAGGEADSGANVLTF.

The V and J genes are TRBV7-2 and TRBJ2-1; 7 bases are shared with TRBD2. Trimming cost V 4 bases and J 2 bases; bases outside gene matches: 14. CDR1 SGHTA and CDR2 FQGNSA come from the germline V gene. This CDR3 contains 18 residues. The CDR3 nucleotides read TGTGCCAGCAGCTCGCCCGGGGAGGGAAGCCCGACCTACAATGAGCAGTTCTTC. It codes for CASSSPGEGSPTYNEQFF.

The rearrangement joins TRBV6-2 or TRBV6-3 to TRBJ2-7, with 7 bases aligning to TRBD1. The germline V gene encodes CDR1 MNHEY and CDR2 SVGEGT. V lost 2 bases and J lost 7; bases outside the gene matches: 5. The CDR3 has 13 amino acids. CDR3 protein: CASSYGTDLEQYF. The DNA of the CDR3 is TGTGCCAGCAGTTACGGGACAGACCTTGAGCAGTACTTC.

The sample holds a few counts of this clonotype. The chain uses TRBV7-2 and TRBJ2-7; the D is unclear. The V end lost 8 bases, the J end lost 0 bases, and 8 bases lay between the germline ends. The CDR3 sequence is 12 residues long. Germline V CDR1 and CDR2: SGHTA, FQGNSA. This chain's CDR3 is CASAEYSYEQYF. The CDR3 DNA reads TGTGCCAGCGCGGAGTACTCCTACGAGCAGTACTTC.

This clonotype was seen only a few times. J is TRBJ2-1 and V is TRBV9, with 9 bases matching TRBD2. The CDR3 covers 18 residues. Germline V gene data show CDR1 as SGDLS and CDR2 as YYNGEE. The V gene end was trimmed by 2 bases and the J gene end by 0 bases; junction bases not matched to a gene: 9. The CDR3 DNA reads as TGTGCCAGCAGCGTCGCTCCTAGCGGGGTAAGCTCCTACAATGAGCAGTTCTTC. Encoded protein: CASSVAPSGVSSYNEQFF.

The chain is built from TRBV7-9 and TRBJ2-7; TRBD1 might be the D (6 bases). There are 16 residues in the CDR3. V lost 1 base to trimming and J lost 0 bases, with 13 bases between them. Germline lookup yields CDR1 SEHNR and CDR2 FQNEAQ (reference sequence). CDR3 sequence: CASSLGKTGSSYEQYF. As DNA, the CDR3 is TGTGCCAGCAGCTTAGGAAAGACAGGAAGCTCCTACGAGCAGTACTTC.